Described below is a single TCR beta chain sequence and its context. Through a sample-barcoded 5' primer and a J-beta primer mix, a second PCR was run for roughly 6 to 11 cycles. Each cDNA molecule, via a template-switch adaptor with 12 random nucleotides, was tagged. TCRdb re-called the 5' RACE reads through MiXCR, storing one row per CDR3 protein. The sample holds about 1.8 million distinct CDR3 sequences; roughly 52% are singletons and the top ten take more than 2%. From germline, CDR1 is SGDLS and CDR2 YYNGEE. The ends lost 1 base at V and 0 bases at J; junction bases unmatched: 7. The CDR3 loop spans 18 amino acids. This sample is drawn from a study of blood T cells in healthy people across ages.

The receptor was derived from a woman between 40 and 55 years old in good health. The chain uses TRBV9 and TRBJ1-6; TRBD1 matches at 7 bases. The sequenced sample consisted of blood. CDR3 in DNA: TGTGCCAGCAGCGTAAAGGCGACAGGGAGCTCCTATAATTCACCCCTCCACTTT. Its translation is CASSVKATGSSYNSPLHF.